Described below is a single T cell receptor beta chain sequence and its context. The entry originates in a study of spatial heterogeneity in lung cancer. Turning to the study itself: The study consistently detected more beta-chain than alpha-chain sequences.

The CDR3 runs to 14 residues. Trimming removed 3 bases from V and 3 bases from J; junction bases left unmatched: 2. Specified time point: sample taken at primary tumor resection. Sequencing of whole RNA from tumor, nontumor lung or frozen PBMC involved no sorting. Samples were donated by 72 untreated early-stage non-small cell lung cancer patients. Each TCR cDNA molecule bore a unique molecular identifier. TCRdb redid the calling of the 5' RACE reads with MiXCR, one entry per CDR3 protein. Altogether 77,000 or so distinct CDR3 sequences are present, more than 15% being singletons, with the ten largest covering around 6.6%.

The genes are TRBV12-3 or TRBV12-4 and TRBJ2-7, with 10 positions matching TRBD1. The sequenced sample was PBMCs, obtained at surgery. This sequence was found in a male donor with early-stage non-small cell lung cancer. CDR3 protein: CASSFRTGGYEQYF. The CDR3 bases are TGTGCCAGCAGTTTCAGGACAGGGGGCTACGAGCAGTACTTC.